This T cell receptor beta chain was captured in a study of neurological immune-mediated disorders. The sample holds many counts of this clonotype. TCRdb reprocessed the 5' RACE reads via MiXCR and lists one record per CDR3 protein. This sample has tens of thousands of distinct CDR3 sequences, with 11% found just once. The material sequenced was PBMCs. The source is a man in his sixties in good health.

The CDR3 DNA is TGTGCCAGCAGTCCCCGTGGCAGGGGGGAGGCGGAGACCCAGTACTTC. Amino acid sequence: CASSPRGRGEAETQYF. The genes are TRBV6-2 or TRBV6-3 and TRBJ2-5; TRBD1 is a possible D gene (7 bases). The CDR3 has 16 residues. Deletions cut 5 bases from V and 5 bases from J, with 21 bases between. Germline CDR1 MNHEY, CDR2 SVGEGT.